This T cell receptor (beta chain) was captured in a study of blood T cell repertoires in COVID-19. On the study more broadly: COVID-19 samples, acute and convalescent, were from the United States, Italy and Spain. Sources were T cells, B-cell-depleted T cells, or PBMCs; the material itself was cDNA or gDNA.

In the original processing: Using reference gene primer amplification, nucleated cell counts were estimated. The protocol was immunoSEQ multiplex PCR, while the TCRdb copy is restricted to in-frame clones and leaves out a portion. The V and J calls and clone size were taken over from that table, and D and trimming were inferred from the DNA. The top ten hold 4.1% of the sample, which has a few hundred thousand clones, 85% seen once. Sequences were obtained from peripheral blood. The sequence derives from a woman aged 45-60 years with active or convalescent COVID-19.

The CDR3 DNA is TGTGCCAGCAGTCCTTGGACTAGCGGGAGAAATGAGCAGTTCTTC. Encoded protein: CASSPWTSGRNEQFF. This chain connects TRBV28 to TRBJ2-1, with 13 positions matching TRBD2. The CDR3 totals 15 residues. In germline, CDR1 is MDHEN, CDR2 SYDVKM. Trimming at V came to 5 bases and at J to 7 bases, leaving 5 bases not matched to a gene.